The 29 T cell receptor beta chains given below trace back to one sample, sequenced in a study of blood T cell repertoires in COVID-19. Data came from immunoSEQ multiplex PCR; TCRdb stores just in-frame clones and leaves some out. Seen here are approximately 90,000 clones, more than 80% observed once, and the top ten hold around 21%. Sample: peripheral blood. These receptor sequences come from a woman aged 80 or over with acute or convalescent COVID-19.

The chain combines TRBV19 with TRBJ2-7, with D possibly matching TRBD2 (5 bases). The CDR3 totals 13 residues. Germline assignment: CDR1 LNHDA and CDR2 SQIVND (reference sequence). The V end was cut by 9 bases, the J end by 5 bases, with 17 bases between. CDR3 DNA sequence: TGTGCCAGCAGCTTAGCGACGGCTGACGAGCAGTACTTC. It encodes CASSLATADEQYF.

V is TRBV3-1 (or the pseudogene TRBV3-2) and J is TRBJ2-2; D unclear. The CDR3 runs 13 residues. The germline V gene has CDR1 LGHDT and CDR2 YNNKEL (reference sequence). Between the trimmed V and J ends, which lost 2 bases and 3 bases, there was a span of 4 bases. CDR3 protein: CASSQFDTGELFF. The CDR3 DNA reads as TGTGCCAGCAGCCAATTCGACACCGGGGAGCTGTTTTTT.

The CDR3 bases are TGTGCCACCAGTGGCTGGGACAGGGACTATGGCTACACCTTC. Protein: CATSGWDRDYGYTF. The chain links TRBV24-1 to TRBJ1-2, with 9 nucleotides matching TRBD1. The V gene end was trimmed by 5 bases and the J gene end by 3 bases; junction bases not matched to a gene: 3. This CDR3 is built from 14 residues. CDR1 is KGHDR and CDR2 is SFDVKD in the germline V gene.

The CDR3 DNA follows: TGTGCCAGCAGCCAAGATTTCGCAGGAAGGAACACTGAAGCTTTCTTT. Its translation is CASSQDFAGRNTEAFF. The chain uses TRBV14 and TRBJ1-1; D remains ambiguous. Germline CDR1 SGHDN, CDR2 FVKESK. V was trimmed by 0 bases and J by 1 base, leaving 12 bases between them. CDR3 length: 16 residues.

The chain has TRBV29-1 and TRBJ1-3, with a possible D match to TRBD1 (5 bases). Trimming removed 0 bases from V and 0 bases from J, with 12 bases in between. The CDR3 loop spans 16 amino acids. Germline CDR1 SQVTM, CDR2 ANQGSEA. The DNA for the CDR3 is TGCAGCGTTGAAGATCTAAAAGGACACTCTGGAAACACCATATATTTT. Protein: CSVEDLKGHSGNTIYF.

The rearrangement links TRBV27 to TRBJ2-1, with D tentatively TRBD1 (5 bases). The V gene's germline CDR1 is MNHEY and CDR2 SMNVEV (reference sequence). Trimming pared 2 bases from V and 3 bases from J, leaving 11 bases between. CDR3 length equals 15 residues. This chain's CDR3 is CASSLVLGHYNEQFF. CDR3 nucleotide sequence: TGTGCCAGCAGTTTAGTTCTCGGACACTACAATGAGCAGTTCTTC.

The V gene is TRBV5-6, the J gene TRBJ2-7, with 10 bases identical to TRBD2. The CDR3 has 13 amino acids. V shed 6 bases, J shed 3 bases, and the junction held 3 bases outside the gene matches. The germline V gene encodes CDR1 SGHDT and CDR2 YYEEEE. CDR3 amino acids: CASTPSGSYEQYF. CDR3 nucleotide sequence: TGTGCCAGCACCCCTAGCGGGAGCTACGAGCAGTACTTC.

CDR3 loop: CASSLQQGLSYGYTF. Here the CDR3 DNA reads TGCGCCAGCAGCTTGCAACAGGGGTTAAGCTATGGCTACACCTTC. The V gene is TRBV5-1, the J gene TRBJ1-2, with 7 bases identical to TRBD1. The CDR3 has 15 residues. The trim removed 1 base at V and 4 bases at J, leaving 7 bases unmatched. The germline V gene encodes CDR1 SGHRS and CDR2 YFSETQ.

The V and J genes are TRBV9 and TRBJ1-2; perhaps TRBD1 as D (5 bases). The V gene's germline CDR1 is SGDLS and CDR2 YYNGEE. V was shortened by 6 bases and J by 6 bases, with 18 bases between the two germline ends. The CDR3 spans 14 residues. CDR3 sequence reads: CASTPTGGDDGYTF. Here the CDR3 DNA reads TGTGCCAGCACCCCAACGGGGGGGGATGATGGCTACACCTTC.

CDR3 in amino acids: CATSRDRANQPQHF. The CDR3 DNA sequence: TGTGCCACCAGCAGAGATAGAGCCAATCAGCCCCAGCATTTT. The chain couples TRBV15 to TRBJ1-5; D is unclear. CDR1 and CDR2 (germline): LNHNV, YYDKDF (reference sequence). V was trimmed by 0 bases and J by 3 bases, leaving 6 bases between them. This CDR3 has 14 residues. The complete variable domain, with remaining parts taken from reference TRBV15 and TRBJ1-5, reads DAMVIQNPRYQVTQFGKPVTLSCSQTLNHNVMYWYQQKSSQAPKLLFHYYDKDFNNEADTPDNFQSRRPNTSFCFLDIRSPGLGDTAMYLCATSRDRANQPQHFGDGTRLSIL.

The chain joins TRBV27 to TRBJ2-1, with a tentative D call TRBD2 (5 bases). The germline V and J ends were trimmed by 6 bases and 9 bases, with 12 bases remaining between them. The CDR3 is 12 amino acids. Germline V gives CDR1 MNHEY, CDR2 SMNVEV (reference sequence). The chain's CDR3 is CASRPSGGEQFF. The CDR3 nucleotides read TGTGCCAGCAGACCCTCCGGAGGTGAGCAGTTCTTC.

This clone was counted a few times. The CDR3 nucleotides are TGTGCCAGCAGCGCCCGACAGAACACTGAAGCTTTCTTT. Encoded protein: CASSARQNTEAFF. This chain links TRBV11-2 with TRBJ1-1; D remains unclear. The CDR3 consists of 13 residues. Trimming took off 5 bases at V and 1 base at J, with 8 bases between the two ends. CDR1 is SGHAT, CDR2 FQNNGV, per germline.

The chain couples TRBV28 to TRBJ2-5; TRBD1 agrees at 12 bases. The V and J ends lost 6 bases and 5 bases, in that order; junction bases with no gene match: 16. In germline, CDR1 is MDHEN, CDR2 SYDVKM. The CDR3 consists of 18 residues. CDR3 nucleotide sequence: TGTGCCAGCAGGGGGACAGGGGGCGCTTGGCGGGAGAGGGAGACCCAGTACTTC. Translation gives CASRGTGGAWRERETQYF.

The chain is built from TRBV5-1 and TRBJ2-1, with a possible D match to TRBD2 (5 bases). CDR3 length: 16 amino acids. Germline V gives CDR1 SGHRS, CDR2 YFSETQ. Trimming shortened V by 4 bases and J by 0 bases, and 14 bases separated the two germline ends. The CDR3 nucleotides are TGCGCCAGCAGCCCGGACCCGGGGAGCTCCTACAATGAGCAGTTCTTC. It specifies CASSPDPGSSYNEQFF.

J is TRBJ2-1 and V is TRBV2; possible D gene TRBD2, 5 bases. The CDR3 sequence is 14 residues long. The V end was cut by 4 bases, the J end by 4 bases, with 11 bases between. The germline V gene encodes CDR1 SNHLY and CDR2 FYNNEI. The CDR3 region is CASSVAAEYNEQFF. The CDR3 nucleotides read TGTGCCAGCAGTGTGGCAGCGGAATACAATGAGCAGTTCTTC.

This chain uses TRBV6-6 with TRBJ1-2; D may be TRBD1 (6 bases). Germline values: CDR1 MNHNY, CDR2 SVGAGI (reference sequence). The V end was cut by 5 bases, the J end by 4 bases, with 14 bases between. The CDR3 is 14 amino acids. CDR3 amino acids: CASSQLQGSYGYTF. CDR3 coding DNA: TGTGCCAGCAGTCAACTCCAGGGGAGCTATGGCTACACCTTC.

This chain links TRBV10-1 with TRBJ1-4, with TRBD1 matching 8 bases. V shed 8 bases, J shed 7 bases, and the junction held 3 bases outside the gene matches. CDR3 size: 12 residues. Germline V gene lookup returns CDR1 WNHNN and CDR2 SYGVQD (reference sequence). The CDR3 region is CASGQGTEKLFF. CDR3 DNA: TGCGCCAGCGGACAGGGAACTGAAAAACTGTTTTTT.

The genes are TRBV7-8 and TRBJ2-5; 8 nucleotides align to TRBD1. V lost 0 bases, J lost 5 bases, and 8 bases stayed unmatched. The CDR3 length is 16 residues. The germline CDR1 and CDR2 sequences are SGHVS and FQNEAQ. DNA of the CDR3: TGTGCCAGCAGCTTAGCATGGACAGGGAGTGTGGAGACCCAGTACTTC. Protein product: CASSLAWTGSVETQYF.

CDR3 protein: CASSRGTVLEKLFF. The CDR3 DNA follows: TGTGCCAGCTCACGCGGGACAGTGCTTGAAAAACTGTTTTTT. J is TRBJ1-4 and V is TRBV18; 7 bases map to TRBD1. This CDR3 comprises 14 residues. V lost 4 bases to trimming and J lost 7 bases; unmatched junction nucleotides: 6. Germline V gives CDR1 KGHSH, CDR2 LQKENI.

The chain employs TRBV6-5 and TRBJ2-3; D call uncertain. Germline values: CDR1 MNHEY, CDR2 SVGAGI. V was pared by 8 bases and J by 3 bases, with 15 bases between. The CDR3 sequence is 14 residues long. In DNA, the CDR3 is TGTGCCAGCCGGCGGCTAGTGCAGACAGATACGCAGTATTTT. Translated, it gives CASRRLVQTDTQYF.

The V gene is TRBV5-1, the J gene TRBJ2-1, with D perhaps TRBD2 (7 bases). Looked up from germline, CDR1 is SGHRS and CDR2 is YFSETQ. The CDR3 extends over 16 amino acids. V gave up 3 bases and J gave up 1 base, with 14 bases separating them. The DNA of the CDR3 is TGCGCCAGCAGCTCCCGCGGGGGCAGTTCCTACAATGAGCAGTTCTTC. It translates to CASSSRGGSSYNEQFF.

The CDR3 region is CASSGSGSYTQYF. CDR3 nucleotides: TGCGCCAGCAGTGGGAGCGGGAGCTATACGCAGTATTTT. The J gene is TRBJ2-3, the V gene TRBV10-1; 8 positions match TRBD2. Germline CDR1 and CDR2: WNHNN and SYGVQD (reference sequence). This CDR3 region has 13 residues. The ends lost 4 bases at V and 7 bases at J; junction bases unmatched: 4.

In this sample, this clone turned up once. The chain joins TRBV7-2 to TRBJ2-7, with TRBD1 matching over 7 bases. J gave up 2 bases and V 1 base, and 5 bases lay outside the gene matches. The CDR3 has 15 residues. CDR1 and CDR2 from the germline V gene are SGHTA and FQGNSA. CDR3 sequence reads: CASSLGQGQAYEQYF. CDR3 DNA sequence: TGTGCCAGCAGCTTAGGACAGGGCCAGGCCTACGAGCAGTACTTC.

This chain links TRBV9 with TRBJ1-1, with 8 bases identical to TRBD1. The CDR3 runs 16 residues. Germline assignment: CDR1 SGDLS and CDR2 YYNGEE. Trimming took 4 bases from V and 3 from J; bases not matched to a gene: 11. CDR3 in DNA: TGTGCCAGCAGCTCCATTCCGGGACAGGAGGACACTGAAGCTTTCTTT. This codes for CASSSIPGQEDTEAFF.

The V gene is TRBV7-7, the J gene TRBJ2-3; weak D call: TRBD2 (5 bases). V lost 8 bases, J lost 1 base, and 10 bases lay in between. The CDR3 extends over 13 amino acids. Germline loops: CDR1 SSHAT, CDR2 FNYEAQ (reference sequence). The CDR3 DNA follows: TGTGCCAGCGGGGAGACGGGCACAGATACGCAGTATTTT. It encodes CASGETGTDTQYF.

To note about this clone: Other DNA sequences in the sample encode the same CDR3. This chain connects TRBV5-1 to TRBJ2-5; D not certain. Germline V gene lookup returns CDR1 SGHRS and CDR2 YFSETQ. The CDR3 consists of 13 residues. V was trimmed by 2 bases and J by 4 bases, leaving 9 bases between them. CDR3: CASSFQVGETQYF. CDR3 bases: TGCGCCAGCAGCTTTCAGGTAGGAGAGACCCAGTACTTC.

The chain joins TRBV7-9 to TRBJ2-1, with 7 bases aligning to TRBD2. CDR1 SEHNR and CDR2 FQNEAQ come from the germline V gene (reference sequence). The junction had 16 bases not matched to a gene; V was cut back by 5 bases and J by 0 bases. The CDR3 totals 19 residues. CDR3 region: CASSLRVFERGRSYNEQFF. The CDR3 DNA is TGTGCCAGCAGCCTCAGGGTGTTCGAGCGGGGTCGCTCCTACAATGAGCAGTTCTTC.

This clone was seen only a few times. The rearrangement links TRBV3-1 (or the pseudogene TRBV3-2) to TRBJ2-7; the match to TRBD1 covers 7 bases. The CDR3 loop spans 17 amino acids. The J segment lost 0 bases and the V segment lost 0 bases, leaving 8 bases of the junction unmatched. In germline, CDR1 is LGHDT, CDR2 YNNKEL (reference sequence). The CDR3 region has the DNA TGTGCCAGCAGCCAAGAGGGACAGCCTCTCCTCTCCTACGAGCAGTACTTC. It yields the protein CASSQEGQPLLSYEQYF.

CDR3 in DNA: TGTGCCAGCGGCAAGAACAGGGGTCTCTCCTACGAGCAGTACTTC. Translating it yields CASGKNRGLSYEQYF. The rearrangement uses TRBV9 and TRBJ2-7; TRBD1 matches at 7 bases. Germline V gene sequence: CDR1 SGDLS, CDR2 YYNGEE. CDR3 length: 15 residues. V was clipped by 7 bases and J by 0 bases; unmatched bases: 10.